This T cell receptor (beta chain) originates from a study of graft-versus-host responses after intestinal transplantation. Background on the study: Among the recipients, transplants were multivisceral, liver-intestinal, or isolated intestinal. Whole-study findings and limits: Early declines in HvG clones that occurred post-transplant were associated with peak circulating GvH clone levels. Ileal or blood samples showed some GvH clones first, and such clones were also found in recipient marrow.

The method was immunoSEQ multiplex PCR; TCRdb's version includes in-frame clones alone and lacks a portion of them. The profile shows approximately 97,000 clones, 91% of them singletons. Comments on this clone: The antigen is unknown.

The CDR3 contains 12 residues. Trimming stripped 5 bases from V and 8 bases from J, with 9 bases between. Germline assignment: CDR1 SGHTA and CDR2 FQGTGA. The source is a human donor who was the organ donor for an intestinal transplant. V and J are TRBV7-3 and TRBJ2-2; TRBD2 is a possible D gene (5 bases). Sequenced here: unstimulated CD4+ T cells sorted from spleen or lymph node cells, sampled before transplant. The CDR3 protein is CASSQRGGELFF. For the CDR3, the DNA is TGTGCCAGCAGCCAACGGGGTGGGGAGCTGTTTTTT.